This T cell receptor (beta chain) is drawn from a study of blood T cell repertoires in COVID-19. Turning to the study itself: T cells, B-cell-depleted T cells, or PBMCs supplied cDNA or gDNA.

The germline gives CDR1 MNHEY, CDR2 SVGAGI. The ends lost 5 bases at V and 5 bases at J; junction bases unmatched: 6. There are 14 residues in the CDR3. Some clones are missing from TCRdb's copy, which holds only in-frame ones; the method was immunoSEQ multiplex PCR. The data contain some 200,000 clones, roughly nine tenths of them singletons. This chain joins TRBV6-5 and TRBJ1-3, with TRBD1 matching over 7 bases. This clonotype was obtained from a woman in her fifties or sixties with COVID-19, enrolled during active disease. Sequencing was performed on peripheral blood. CDR3 sequence: CASSRQGIRNTIYF. In nucleotides, the CDR3 is TGTGCCAGCAGTCGACAGGGTATTCGAAACACCATATATTTT.